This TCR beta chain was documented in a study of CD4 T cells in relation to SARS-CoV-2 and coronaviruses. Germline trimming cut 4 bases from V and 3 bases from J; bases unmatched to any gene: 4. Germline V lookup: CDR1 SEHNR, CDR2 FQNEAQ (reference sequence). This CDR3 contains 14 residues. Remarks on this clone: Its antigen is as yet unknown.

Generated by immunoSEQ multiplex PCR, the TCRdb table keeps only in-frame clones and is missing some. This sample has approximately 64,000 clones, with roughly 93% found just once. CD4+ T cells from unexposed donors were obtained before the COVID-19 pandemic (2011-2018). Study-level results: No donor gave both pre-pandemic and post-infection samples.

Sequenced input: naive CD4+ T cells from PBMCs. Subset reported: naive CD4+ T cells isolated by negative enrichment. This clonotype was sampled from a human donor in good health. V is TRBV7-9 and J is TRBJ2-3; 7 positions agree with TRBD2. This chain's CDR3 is CASSSWTRTDTQYF. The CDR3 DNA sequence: TGTGCCAGCAGCTCATGGACTAGGACAGATACGCAGTATTTT. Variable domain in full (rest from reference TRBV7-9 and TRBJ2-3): DTGVSQNPRHKITKRGQNVTFRCDPISEHNRLYWYRQTLGQGPEFLTYFQNEAQLEKSRLLSDRFSAERPKGSFSTLEIQRTEQGDSAMYLCASSSWTRTDTQYFGPGTRLTVL.